This TCR beta chain was captured in a study of PD-L1 blockade in urothelial cancer. Looking at the study overall: Researchers found blood samples held a median of approximately 150,000 T cells.

The assay was immunoSEQ multiplex PCR, and TCRdb's table has in-frame clones only and misses some. Of some 77,000 clones listed, roughly 87% are singletons. V lost 9 bases to trimming and J lost 4 bases; unmatched junction nucleotides: 9. The CDR3 covers 15 residues. The germline CDR1 and CDR2 sequences are SGHAT and FQDESV (reference sequence). The receptor comes from an older woman with urothelial cancer. The chain carries TRBV11-1 and TRBJ1-5, with TRBD1 identical over 10 bases. The sequences come from PBMCs, collected around atezolizumab (anti-PD-L1) treatment. CDR3 in amino acids: CASSRGQGPNQPQHF. The DNA of the CDR3 is TGTGCCAGTAGCCGGGGACAGGGGCCGAATCAGCCCCAGCATTTT.